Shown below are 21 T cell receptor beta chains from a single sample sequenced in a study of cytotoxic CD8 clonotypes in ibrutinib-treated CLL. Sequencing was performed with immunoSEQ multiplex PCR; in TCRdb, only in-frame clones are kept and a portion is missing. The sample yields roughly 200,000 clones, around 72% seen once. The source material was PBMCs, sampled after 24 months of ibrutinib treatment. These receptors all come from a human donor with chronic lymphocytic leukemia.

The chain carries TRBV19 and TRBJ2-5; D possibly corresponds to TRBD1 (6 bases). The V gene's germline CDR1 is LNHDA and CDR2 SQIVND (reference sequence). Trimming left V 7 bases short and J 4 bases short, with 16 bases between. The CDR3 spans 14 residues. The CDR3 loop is CASMEIGGAETQYF. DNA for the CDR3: TGTGCCAGTATGGAGATAGGGGGTGCAGAGACCCAGTACTTC.

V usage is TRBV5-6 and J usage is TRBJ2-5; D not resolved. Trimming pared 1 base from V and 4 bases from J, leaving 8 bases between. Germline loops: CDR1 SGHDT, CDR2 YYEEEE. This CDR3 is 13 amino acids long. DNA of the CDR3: TGTGCCAGCAGCTTGTCTTGGGGAGAGACCCAGTACTTC. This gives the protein CASSLSWGETQYF.

The CDR3 DNA reads TGTGCCAGCAGCGTAGGACAGGGGGTCTCTGGAAACACCATATATTTT. Translation: CASSVGQGVSGNTIYF. This sequence joins TRBV9 and TRBJ1-3; 9 bases match TRBD1. From germline, CDR1 is SGDLS and CDR2 YYNGEE. Unmatched junction bases numbered 1, after V lost 0 bases and J lost 0 bases. The CDR3 sequence is 16 residues long.

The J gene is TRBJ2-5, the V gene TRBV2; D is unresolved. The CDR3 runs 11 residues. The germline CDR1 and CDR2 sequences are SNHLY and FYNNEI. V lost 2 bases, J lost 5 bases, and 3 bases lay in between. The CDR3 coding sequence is TGTGCCAGCAGTGAAAAGGAGACCCAGTACTTC. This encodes CASSEKETQYF.

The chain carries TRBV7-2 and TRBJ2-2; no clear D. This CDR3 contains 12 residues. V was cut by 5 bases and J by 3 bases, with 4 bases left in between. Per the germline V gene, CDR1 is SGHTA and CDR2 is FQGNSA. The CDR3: CASSPYTGELFF. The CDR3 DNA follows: TGTGCCAGCAGCCCCTACACCGGGGAGCTGTTTTTT. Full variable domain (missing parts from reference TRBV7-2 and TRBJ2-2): GAGVSQSPSNKVTEKGKDVELRCDPISGHTALYWYRQSLGQGLEFLIYFQGNSAPDKSGLPSDRFSAERTGGSVSTLTIQRTQQEDSAVYLCASSPYTGELFFGEGSRLTVL.

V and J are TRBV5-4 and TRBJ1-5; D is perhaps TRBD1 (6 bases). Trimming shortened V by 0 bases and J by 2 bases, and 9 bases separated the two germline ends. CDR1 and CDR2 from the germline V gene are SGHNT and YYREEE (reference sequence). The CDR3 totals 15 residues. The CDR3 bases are TGTGCCAGCAGCTTGGTGCCAGGGGGCAATCAGCCCCAGCATTTT. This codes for CASSLVPGGNQPQHF.

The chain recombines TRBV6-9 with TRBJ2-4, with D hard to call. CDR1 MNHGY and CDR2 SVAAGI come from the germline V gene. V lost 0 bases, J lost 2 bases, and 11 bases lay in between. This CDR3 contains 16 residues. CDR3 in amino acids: CASSYSPQPSKNIQYF. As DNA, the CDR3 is TGTGCCAGCAGTTATTCCCCACAGCCCTCCAAAAACATTCAGTACTTC.

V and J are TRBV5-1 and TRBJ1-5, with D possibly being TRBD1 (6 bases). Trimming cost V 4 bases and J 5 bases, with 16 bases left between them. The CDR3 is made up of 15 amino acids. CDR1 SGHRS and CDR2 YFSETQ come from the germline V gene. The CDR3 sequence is CASSPGAPGDQPQHF. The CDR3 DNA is TGCGCCAGCAGCCCGGGCGCCCCAGGGGATCAGCCCCAGCATTTT.

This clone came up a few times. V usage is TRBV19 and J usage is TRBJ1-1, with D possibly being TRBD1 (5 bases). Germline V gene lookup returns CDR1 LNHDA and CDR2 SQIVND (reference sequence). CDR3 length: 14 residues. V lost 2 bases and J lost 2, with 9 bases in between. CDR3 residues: CASSISGANTEAFF. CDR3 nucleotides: TGTGCCAGTAGTATATCCGGGGCCAACACTGAAGCTTTCTTT.

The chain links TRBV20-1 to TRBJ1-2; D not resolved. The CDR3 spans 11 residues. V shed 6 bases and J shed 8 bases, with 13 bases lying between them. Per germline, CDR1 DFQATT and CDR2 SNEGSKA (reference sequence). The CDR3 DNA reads TGCAGTGCGGTGGGGTATAGGGGCTACACCTTC. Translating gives CSAVGYRGYTF.

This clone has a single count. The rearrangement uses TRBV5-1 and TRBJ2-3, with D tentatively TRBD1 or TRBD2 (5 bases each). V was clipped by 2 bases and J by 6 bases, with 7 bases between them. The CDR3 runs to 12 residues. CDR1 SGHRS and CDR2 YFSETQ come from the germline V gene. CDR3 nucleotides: TGCGCCAGCAGCTTAGGGGAGGATACGCAGTATTTT. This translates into CASSLGEDTQYF.

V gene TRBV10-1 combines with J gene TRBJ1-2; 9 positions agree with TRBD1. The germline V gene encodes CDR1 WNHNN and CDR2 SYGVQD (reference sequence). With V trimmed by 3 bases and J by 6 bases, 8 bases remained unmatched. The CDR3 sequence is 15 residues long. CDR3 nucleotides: TGCGCCAGCAGTGACCGGGACAGGGCGTTCGATGGCTACACCTTC. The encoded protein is CASSDRDRAFDGYTF.

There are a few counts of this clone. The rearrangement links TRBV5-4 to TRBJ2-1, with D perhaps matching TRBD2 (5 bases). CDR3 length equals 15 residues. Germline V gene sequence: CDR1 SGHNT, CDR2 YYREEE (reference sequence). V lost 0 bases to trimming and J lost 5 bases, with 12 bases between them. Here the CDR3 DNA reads TGTGCCAGCAGCTTGGACGGGATGGGCCACAATGAGCAGTTCTTC. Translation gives CASSLDGMGHNEQFF.

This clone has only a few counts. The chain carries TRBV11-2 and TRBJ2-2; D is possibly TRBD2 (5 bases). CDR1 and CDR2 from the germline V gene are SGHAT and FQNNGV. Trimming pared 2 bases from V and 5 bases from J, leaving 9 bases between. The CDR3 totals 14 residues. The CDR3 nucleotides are TGTGCCAGCAGCTTAACGGGATATACCGGGGAGCTGTTTTTT. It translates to CASSLTGYTGELFF.

The CDR3 region has the DNA TGTGCCAGCCCCCGAGGAGGCTACTCCTACGAGCAGTACTTC. Encoded protein: CASPRGGYSYEQYF. V gene TRBV18 combines with J gene TRBJ2-7, with D possibly TRBD2 on 5 matching bases. V was clipped by 8 bases and J by 0 bases, with 14 bases between them. The CDR3 runs to 14 residues. Germline V gene data show CDR1 as KGHSH and CDR2 as LQKENI. The entire variable domain, with the rest obtained from reference TRBV18 and TRBJ2-7, is as follows: NAGVMQNPRHLVRRRGQEARLRCSPMKGHSHVYWYRQLPEEGLKFMVYLQKENIIDESGMPKERFSAEFPKEGPSILRIQQVVRGDSAAYFCASPRGGYSYEQYFGPGTRLTVT.

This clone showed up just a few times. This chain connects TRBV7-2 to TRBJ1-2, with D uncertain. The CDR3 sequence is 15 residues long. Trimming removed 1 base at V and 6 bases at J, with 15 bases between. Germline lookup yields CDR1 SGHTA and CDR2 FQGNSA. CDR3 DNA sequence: TGTGCCAGCAGCTTAGAGAGGTTAGATACCAATGGCTACACCTTC. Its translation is CASSLERLDTNGYTF. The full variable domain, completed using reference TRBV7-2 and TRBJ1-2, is GAGVSQSPSNKVTEKGKDVELRCDPISGHTALYWYRQSLGQGLEFLIYFQGNSAPDKSGLPSDRFSAERTGGSVSTLTIQRTQQEDSAVYLCASSLERLDTNGYTFGSGTRLTVV.

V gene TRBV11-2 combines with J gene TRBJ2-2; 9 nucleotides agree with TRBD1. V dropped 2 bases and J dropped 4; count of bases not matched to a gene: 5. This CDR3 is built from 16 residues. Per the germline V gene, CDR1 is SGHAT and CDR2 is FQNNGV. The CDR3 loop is CASSLLGQGSTGELFF. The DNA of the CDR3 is TGTGCCAGCAGCTTACTGGGACAGGGTAGCACCGGGGAGCTGTTTTTT. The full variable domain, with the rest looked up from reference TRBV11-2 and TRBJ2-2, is EAGVAQSPRYKIIEKRQSVAFWCNPISGHATLYWYQQILGQGPKLLIQFQNNGVVDDSQLPKDRFSAERLKGVDSTLKIQPAKLEDSAVYLCASSLLGQGSTGELFFGEGSRLTVL.

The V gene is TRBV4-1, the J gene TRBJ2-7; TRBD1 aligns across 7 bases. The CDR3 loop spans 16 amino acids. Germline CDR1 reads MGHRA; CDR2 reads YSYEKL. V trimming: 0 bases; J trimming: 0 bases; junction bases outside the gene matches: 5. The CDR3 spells CASSQDRTGSSYEQYF. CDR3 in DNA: TGCGCCAGCAGCCAAGATCGGACAGGTAGCTCCTACGAGCAGTACTTC.

CDR3 nucleotides: TGTGCCAGCAGCCGAGGGGGGAGGAGCTCCTACGAGCAGTACTTC. This translates into CASSRGGRSSYEQYF. This sequence joins TRBV6-6 and TRBJ2-7; D is possibly TRBD1 or TRBD2 (6 bases each). V was shortened by 6 bases and J by 0 bases, with 15 bases between the two germline ends. Germline CDR1 reads MNHNY; CDR2 reads SVGAGI (reference sequence). The CDR3 consists of 15 residues.

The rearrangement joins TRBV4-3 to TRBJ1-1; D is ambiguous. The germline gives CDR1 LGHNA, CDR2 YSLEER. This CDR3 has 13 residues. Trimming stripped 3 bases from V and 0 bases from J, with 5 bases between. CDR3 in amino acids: CASSHRVNTEAFF. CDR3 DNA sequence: TGCGCCAGCAGCCACCGGGTGAACACTGAAGCTTTCTTT.

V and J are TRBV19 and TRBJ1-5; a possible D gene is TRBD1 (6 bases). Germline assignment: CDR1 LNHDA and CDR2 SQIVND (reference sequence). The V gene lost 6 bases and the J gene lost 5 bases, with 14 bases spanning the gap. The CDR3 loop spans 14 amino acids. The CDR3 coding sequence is TGTGCCAGTAGAAAATGGGGGGCAGATCAGCCCCAGCATTTT. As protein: CASRKWGADQPQHF.